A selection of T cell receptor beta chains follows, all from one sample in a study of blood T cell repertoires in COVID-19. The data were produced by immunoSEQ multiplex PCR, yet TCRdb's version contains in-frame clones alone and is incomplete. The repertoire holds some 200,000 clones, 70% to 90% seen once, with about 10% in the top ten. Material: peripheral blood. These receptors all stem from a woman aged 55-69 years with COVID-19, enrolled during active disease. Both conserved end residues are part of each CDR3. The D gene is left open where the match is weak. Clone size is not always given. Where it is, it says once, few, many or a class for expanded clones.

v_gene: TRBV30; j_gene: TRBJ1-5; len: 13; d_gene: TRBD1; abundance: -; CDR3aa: CAWSGDRDQPQHF; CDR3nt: TGTGCCTGGAGTGGGGACAGGGATCAGCCCCAGCATTTT
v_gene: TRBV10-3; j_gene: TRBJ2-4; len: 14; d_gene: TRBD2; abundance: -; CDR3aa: CAINGLARRNIQYF; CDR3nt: TGTGCCATCAACGGACTAGCAAGGAGAAACATTCAGTACTTC
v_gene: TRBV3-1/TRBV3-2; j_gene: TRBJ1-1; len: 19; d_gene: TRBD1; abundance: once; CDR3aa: CASSQDWGQGLVRDTEAFF; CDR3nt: TGTGCCAGCAGCCAAGATTGGGGACAGGGGTTGGTTAGGGACACTGAAGCTTTCTTT
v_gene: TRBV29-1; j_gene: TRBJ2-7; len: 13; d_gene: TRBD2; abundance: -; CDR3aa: CSVSGRASGEQYF; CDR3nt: TGCAGCGTGAGCGGGAGGGCCTCTGGTGAGCAGTACTTC
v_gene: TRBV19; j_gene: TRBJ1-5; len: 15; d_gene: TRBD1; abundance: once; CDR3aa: CASSLSGGSNQPQHF; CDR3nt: TGTGCCAGTAGTTTATCAGGGGGAAGCAATCAGCCCCAGCATTTT
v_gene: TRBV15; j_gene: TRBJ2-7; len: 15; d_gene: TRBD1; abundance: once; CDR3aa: CATSRGRDSPYEQYF; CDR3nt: TGTGCCACCAGCAGAGGCCGGGACAGTCCTTACGAGCAGTACTTC
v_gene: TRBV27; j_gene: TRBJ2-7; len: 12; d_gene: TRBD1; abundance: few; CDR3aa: CASRDRAYEQYF; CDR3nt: TGTGCCAGCAGAGACAGGGCCTACGAGCAGTACTTC
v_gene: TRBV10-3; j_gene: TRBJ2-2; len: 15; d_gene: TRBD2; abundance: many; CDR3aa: CAISETSANTGELFF; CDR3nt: TGTGCCATCAGTGAGACTAGCGCGAACACCGGGGAGCTGTTTTTT
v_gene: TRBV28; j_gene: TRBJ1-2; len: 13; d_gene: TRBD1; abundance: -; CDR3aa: CASSGTGLYGYTF; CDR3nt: TGTGCCAGCAGCGGGACAGGGCTCTATGGCTACACCTTC
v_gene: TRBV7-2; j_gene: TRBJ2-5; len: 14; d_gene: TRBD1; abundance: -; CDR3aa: CASSNTGVGETQYF; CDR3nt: TGTGCCAGCAGTAATACAGGGGTGGGGGAGACCCAGTACTTC
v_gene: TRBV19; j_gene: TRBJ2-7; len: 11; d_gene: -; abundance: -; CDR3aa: CASSMSGEQYF; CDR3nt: TGTGCCAGTAGTATGAGTGGCGAGCAGTACTTC
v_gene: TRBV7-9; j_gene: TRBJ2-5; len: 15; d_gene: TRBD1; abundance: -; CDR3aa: CASSLPDRVQETQYF; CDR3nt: TGTGCCAGCAGCTTGCCCGACAGGGTTCAAGAGACCCAGTACTTC
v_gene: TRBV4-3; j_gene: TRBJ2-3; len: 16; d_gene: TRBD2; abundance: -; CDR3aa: CASSQDLAGLTDTQYF; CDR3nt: TGCGCCAGCAGCCAAGATCTAGCGGGGCTCACAGATACGCAGTATTTT
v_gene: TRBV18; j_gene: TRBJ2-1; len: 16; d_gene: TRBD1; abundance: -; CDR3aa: CASSRLGQGVYNEQFF; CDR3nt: TGTGCCAGCTCCCGCCTGGGACAGGGGGTTTACAATGAGCAGTTCTTC
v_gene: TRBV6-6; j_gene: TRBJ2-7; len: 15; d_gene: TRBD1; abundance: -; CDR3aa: CASRRQGAGSYEQYF; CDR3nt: TGTGCCAGCAGGCGACAGGGGGCAGGAAGTTACGAGCAGTACTTC
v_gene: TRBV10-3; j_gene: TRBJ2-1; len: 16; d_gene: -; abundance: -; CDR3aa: CAISALPGTGYNEQFF; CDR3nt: TGTGCCATCAGTGCGTTGCCCGGGACTGGGTACAATGAGCAGTTCTTC
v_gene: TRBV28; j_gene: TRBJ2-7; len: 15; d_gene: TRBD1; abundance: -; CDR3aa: CASSLNRGTGGSQYF; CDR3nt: TGTGCCAGCAGTTTAAATCGCGGGACAGGGGGCAGCCAGTACTTC
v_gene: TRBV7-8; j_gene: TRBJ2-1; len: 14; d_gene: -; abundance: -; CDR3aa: CASSWRGTHNEQFF; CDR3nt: TGTGCCAGCAGCTGGAGAGGTACCCACAATGAGCAGTTCTTC
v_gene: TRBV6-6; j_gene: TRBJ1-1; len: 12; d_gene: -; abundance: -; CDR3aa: CASRSLNTEAFF; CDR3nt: TGTGCCAGCAGATCATTGAACACTGAAGCTTTCTTT
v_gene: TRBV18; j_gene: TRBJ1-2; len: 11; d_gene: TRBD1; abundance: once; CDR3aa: CASSQGQGDTF; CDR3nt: TGTGCCAGCTCACAGGGACAGGGAGACACCTTC
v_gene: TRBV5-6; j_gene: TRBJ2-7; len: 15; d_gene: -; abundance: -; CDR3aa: CASSLLGPNPYEQYF; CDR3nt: TGTGCCAGCAGCTTGTTGGGGCCGAACCCCTACGAGCAGTACTTC
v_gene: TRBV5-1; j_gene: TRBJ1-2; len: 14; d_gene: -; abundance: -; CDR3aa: CASSLPTENYGYTF; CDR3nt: TGCGCCAGCAGCTTGCCCACAGAGAACTATGGCTACACCTTC
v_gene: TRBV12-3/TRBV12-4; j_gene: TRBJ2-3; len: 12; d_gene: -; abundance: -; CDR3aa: CASNRQVDTQYF; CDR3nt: TGTGCCAGCAATCGTCAGGTGGATACGCAGTATTTT
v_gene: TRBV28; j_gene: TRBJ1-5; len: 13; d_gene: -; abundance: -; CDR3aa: CASAVYSNQPQHF; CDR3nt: TGTGCCTCTGCGGTTTATAGCAATCAGCCCCAGCATTTT
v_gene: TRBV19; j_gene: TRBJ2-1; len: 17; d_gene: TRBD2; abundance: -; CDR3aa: CASSIDQGASGRSEQFF; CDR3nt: TGTGCCAGTAGTATAGATCAGGGAGCTAGCGGGAGGTCGGAGCAGTTCTTC
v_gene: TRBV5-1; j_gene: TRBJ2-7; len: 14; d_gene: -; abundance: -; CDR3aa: CASSKGGTSYEQYF; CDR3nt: TGCGCCAGCAGTAAAGGGGGTACCTCCTACGAGCAGTACTTC
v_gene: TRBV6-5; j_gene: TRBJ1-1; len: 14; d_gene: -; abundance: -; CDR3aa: CASSYGGANTEAFF; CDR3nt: TGTGCCAGCAGTTACGGGGGCGCAAACACTGAAGCTTTCTTT
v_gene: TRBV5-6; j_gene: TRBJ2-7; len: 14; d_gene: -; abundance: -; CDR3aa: CASSRGQGYYEQYF; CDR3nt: TGTGCCAGCAGCCGGGGACAAGGGTACTACGAGCAGTACTTC
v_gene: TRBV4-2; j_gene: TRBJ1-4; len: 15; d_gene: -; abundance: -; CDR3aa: CASSQDQRGNEKLFF; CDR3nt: TGTGCCAGCAGCCAAGATCAAAGGGGTAATGAAAAACTGTTTTTT
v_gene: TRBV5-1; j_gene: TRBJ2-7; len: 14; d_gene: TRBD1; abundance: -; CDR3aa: CASRSGQGAWEQYF; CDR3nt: TGCGCCAGCAGATCGGGACAGGGGGCATGGGAGCAGTACTTC
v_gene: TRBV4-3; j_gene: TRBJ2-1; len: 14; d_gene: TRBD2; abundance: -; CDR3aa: CASSPAYSGNEQFF; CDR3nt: TGCGCCAGCAGCCCGGCCTATAGCGGGAATGAGCAGTTCTTC
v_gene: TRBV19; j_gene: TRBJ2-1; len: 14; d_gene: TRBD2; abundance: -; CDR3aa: CASSRGGGTNEQFF; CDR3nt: TGTGCCAGTAGTAGGGGCGGGGGGACCAATGAGCAGTTCTTC
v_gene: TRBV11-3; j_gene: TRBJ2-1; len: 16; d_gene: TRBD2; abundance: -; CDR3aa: CASSSRTSGEGLRQFF; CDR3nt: TGTGCCAGCAGCTCCCGGACTAGCGGAGAGGGGTTACGGCAGTTCTTC
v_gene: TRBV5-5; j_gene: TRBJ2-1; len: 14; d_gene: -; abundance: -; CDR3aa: CASSPLSSYNEQFF; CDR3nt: TGTGCCAGCAGCCCCCTAAGCTCCTACAATGAGCAGTTCTTC
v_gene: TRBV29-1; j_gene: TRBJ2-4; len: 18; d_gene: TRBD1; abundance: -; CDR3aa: CSVKPGTGGSSGWAIQYF; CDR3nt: TGCAGCGTCAAGCCCGGGACAGGGGGCTCCAGCGGGTGGGCGATTCAGTACTTC
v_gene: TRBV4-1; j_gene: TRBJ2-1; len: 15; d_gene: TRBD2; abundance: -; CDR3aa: CASSPWTSGTNEQFF; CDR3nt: TGCGCCAGCAGCCCTTGGACTAGCGGGACTAATGAGCAGTTCTTC
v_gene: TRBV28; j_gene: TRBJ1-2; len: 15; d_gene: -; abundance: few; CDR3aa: CASLGRWEGVYGYTF; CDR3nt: TGTGCCAGCCTGGGGCGGTGGGAGGGAGTCTATGGCTACACCTTC
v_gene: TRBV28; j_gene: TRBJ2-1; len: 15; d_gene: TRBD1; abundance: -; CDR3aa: CASRKGQLIYNEQFF; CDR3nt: TGTGCCAGCAGAAAGGGACAGTTAATTTACAATGAGCAGTTCTTC
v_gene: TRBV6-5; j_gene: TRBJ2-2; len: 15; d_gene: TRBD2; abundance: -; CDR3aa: CASQMVAGGTGELFF; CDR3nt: TGTGCCAGCCAGATGGTAGCGGGAGGGACCGGGGAGCTGTTTTTT
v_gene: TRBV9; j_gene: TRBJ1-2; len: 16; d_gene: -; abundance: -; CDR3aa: CASSPPGRASGDGYAF; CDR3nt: TGTGCCAGCAGCCCGCCCGGGAGGGCGTCCGGAGATGGCTACGCCTTC
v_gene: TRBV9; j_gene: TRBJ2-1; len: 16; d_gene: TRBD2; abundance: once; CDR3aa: CASSPPGLAYSYEQFF; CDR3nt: TGTGCCAGCAGTCCCCCGGGACTAGCGTACTCGTATGAGCAGTTCTTC
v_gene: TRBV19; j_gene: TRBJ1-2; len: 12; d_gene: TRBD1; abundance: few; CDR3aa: CATGDRGLGYTF; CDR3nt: TGTGCCACCGGGGACAGGGGGCTTGGCTACACCTTC
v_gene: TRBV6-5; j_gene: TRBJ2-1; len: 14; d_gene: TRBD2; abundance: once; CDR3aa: CASTPGRQNNEQFF; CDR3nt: TGTGCCAGCACGCCCGGGAGGCAAAACAATGAGCAGTTCTTC
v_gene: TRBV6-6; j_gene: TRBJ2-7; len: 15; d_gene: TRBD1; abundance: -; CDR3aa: CASSPGQGVANEQYF; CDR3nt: TGTGCCAGCAGTCCAGGACAGGGGGTGGCAAACGAGCAGTACTTC
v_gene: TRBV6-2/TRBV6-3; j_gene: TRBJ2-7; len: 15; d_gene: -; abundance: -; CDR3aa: CASSYRDRSSRGQYF; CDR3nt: TGTGCCAGCAGTTACCGAGACAGGAGCAGTCGGGGGCAGTACTTC
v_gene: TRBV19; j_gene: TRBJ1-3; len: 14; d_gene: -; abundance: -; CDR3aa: CASMWGPSGNTIYF; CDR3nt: TGTGCCAGTATGTGGGGGCCCTCTGGAAACACCATATATTTT
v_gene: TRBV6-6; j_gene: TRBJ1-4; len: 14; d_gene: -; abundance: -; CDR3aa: CASSYGGNNEKLFF; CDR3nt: TGTGCCAGCAGTTATGGGGGGAATAATGAAAAACTGTTTTTT
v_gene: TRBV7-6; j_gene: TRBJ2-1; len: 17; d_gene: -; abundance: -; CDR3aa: CASSLIKGAYSYNEQFF; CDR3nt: TGTGCCAGCAGCTTAATTAAGGGAGCCTACTCCTACAATGAGCAGTTCTTC
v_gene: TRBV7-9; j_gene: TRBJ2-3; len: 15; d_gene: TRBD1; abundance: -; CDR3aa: CASSLGTGSADTQYF; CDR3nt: TGTGCCAGCAGCTTAGGGACAGGGAGCGCAGATACGCAGTATTTT
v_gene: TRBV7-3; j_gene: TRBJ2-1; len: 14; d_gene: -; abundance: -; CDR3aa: CASSLGQTPNEQFF; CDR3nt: TGTGCCAGCAGCTTGGGCCAAACCCCCAATGAGCAGTTCTTC
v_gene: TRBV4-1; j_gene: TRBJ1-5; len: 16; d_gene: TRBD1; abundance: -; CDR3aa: CASSLRTGTGGQPQHF; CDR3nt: TGCGCCAGCAGCCTTAGAACCGGGACAGGGGGCCAGCCCCAGCATTTT
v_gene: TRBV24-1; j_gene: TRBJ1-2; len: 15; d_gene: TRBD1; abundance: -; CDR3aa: CATSTGTGSGYGYTF; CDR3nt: TGTGCCACCAGTACCGGGACAGGGTCGGGCTATGGCTACACCTTC